These T cell receptor beta chains were read from a single sample in a study of T-cell reconstitution after alpha-beta-depleted transplantation in children. TCRdb re-called the PCR reads through MiXCR, storing one row per CDR3 protein. The sample contains roughly 350,000 distinct CDR3 sequences, 15% to 20% of which appear only once. Specimen: PBMCs, mostly from graft donor cells, collected 360 days after TCRalphabeta/CD19-depleted stem cell transplant. The source of these receptors is a male patient between 2 and 10 years old who had a stem cell transplant for acute lymphoblastic leukemia, so the T cells may come from the graft donor. Each CDR3 is given with its conserved first and last residue. Fields, in order: CDR3 DNA, CDR3 protein, D gene, V gene, clone size, J gene. D genes are given only for firm matches. The size field is filled for only some rows; it gives once, few, many or a size class.

TGTGCCAGCAGCTTAGCGCTGAGGGACAGCCTCGAGCAGTACTTC | CASSLALRDSLEQYF | TRBD1 | TRBV11-1 | NA | TRBJ2-7
TGTGCCAGCAGCCATGAACTAGCGGACCAAGAGACCCAGTACTTC | CASSHELADQETQYF | TRBD2 | TRBV28 | NA | TRBJ2-5
TGCGCCAGCAGCTTGGCCTATCCCGCAGAATCCTACGAGCAGTACTTC | CASSLAYPAESYEQYF | NA | TRBV5-1 | few | TRBJ2-7
TGCAGTGCTAGAGATCGGGGTGGCTCCTACAATGAGCAGTTCTTC | CSARDRGGSYNEQFF | NA | TRBV20-1 | NA | TRBJ2-1
TGCGCCAGCAGCCGACCGGACGGGGGCACTGAAGCTTTCTTT | CASSRPDGGTEAFF | NA | TRBV5-1 | NA | TRBJ1-1
TGCAGCGCAAGACTAGCCCTACCCAATGAGCAGTTCTTC | CSARLALPNEQFF | TRBD2 | TRBV29-1 | many | TRBJ2-1
TGTGCCAGCAGCCCCGGACAGGGGGGTTCGGAGCAGTACTTC | CASSPGQGGSEQYF | TRBD1 | TRBV6-1 | NA | TRBJ2-7
TGTGCCAGCAGGCTTGGAGCGGTATACGAGCAGTACTTC | CASRLGAVYEQYF | NA | TRBV6-1 | NA | TRBJ2-7
TGTGCCAGCAGTTCGACGGTGAACACTGAAGCTTTCTTT | CASSSTVNTEAFF | NA | TRBV28 | NA | TRBJ1-1
TGTGCCAGCAGTACCTCGATAGATACGCAGTATTTT | CASSTSIDTQYF | NA | TRBV6-2/TRBV6-3 | NA | TRBJ2-3
TGTGCCAGCAGCCCCCGGGGGGGTGGAATCTCTGGAAACACCATATATTTT | CASSPRGGGISGNTIYF | NA | TRBV5-4 | many | TRBJ1-3
TGTGCCTCCGGGCGGACGGTGGGACTAGGGTCCGTGGAGCAGTACTTC | CASGRTVGLGSVEQYF | TRBD2 | TRBV10-3 | few | TRBJ2-7
TGCAGTGCTAGAGGGACTAGCGGGAGGGCCAAAAACATTCAGTACTTC | CSARGTSGRAKNIQYF | TRBD2 | TRBV20-1 | NA | TRBJ2-4
TGTGCCAGCAGCTTATCACAACTGGCGGTGAACACTGAAGCTTTCTTT | CASSLSQLAVNTEAFF | NA | TRBV7-2 | many | TRBJ1-1
TGCAGTGTTCCGTCAGAAACGAACACCGGGGAGCTGTTTTTT | CSVPSETNTGELFF | NA | TRBV20-1 | many | TRBJ2-2
TGTGCCAGCAGCATTTCGACAGAATTGAATGAAAAACTGTTTTTT | CASSISTELNEKLFF | NA | TRBV9 | NA | TRBJ1-4
TGTGCCAGCAGTGAAAGGACAGGACCCAACACCATATATTTT | CASSERTGPNTIYF | TRBD1 | TRBV2 | many | TRBJ1-3
TGTGCCAGCAGTTTGGGTTTAGCAGATACGCAGTATTTT | CASSLGLADTQYF | NA | TRBV12-3/TRBV12-4 | many | TRBJ2-3
TGTGCCAGCAGCAACCAGGGTTACGACGAGCAGTACTTC | CASSNQGYDEQYF | NA | TRBV9 | few | TRBJ2-7
TGTGCCACCAGTGATAGCCTTCGATTTTTGGGCCGGACCTACGAGCAGTACTTC | CATSDSLRFLGRTYEQYF | NA | TRBV24-1 | NA | TRBJ2-7
TGTGCCAGCAGCTTAGTATTTGGTGACAGGGCGCCCTATAATTCACCCCTCCACTTT | CASSLVFGDRAPYNSPLHF | TRBD1 | TRBV11-3 | few | TRBJ1-6
TGTGCCAGCAGCTTAAGCCGCTATACGGCGGGGGAACCAGGAAGAGGAGATACGCAGTATTTT | CASSLSRYTAGEPGRGDTQYF | TRBD2 | TRBV7-2 | few | TRBJ2-3